This is a list of T cell receptor beta chains from one sample in a study of T cell changes during pregnancy in multiple sclerosis. Libraries were prepared by immunoSEQ multiplex PCR; TCRdb keeps only in-frame clonotypes and omits some of them. The repertoire holds 45,000 to 55,000 clones, with 90% to 95% as singletons. The material sequenced was peripheral blood, taken after pregnancy. These receptors all stem from a female donor with multiple sclerosis, enrolled in a pregnancy study. Each CDR3 is given with its conserved first and last residue. A D gene is named only where the DNA matches it firmly. Part of the rows lack a size; the others show once, few, many or a class for expanded clones.

>-|-|TRBV7-9|TRBJ1-6
CASTLMAGPTPLHF
>TRBD1|-|TRBV2|TRBJ1-3
CASSEAPGQGMGNTIYF
>TRBD1|-|TRBV7-3|TRBJ2-3
CASSPGQAGDTQYF
>-|-|TRBV5-1|TRBJ1-1
CASSLGTSGTEAFF
>TRBD2|-|TRBV6-6|TRBJ2-1
CASSATSGGSYNEQFF
>TRBD1|-|TRBV7-2|TRBJ1-6
CASSLGRPDRASPLHF
>-|-|TRBV6-6|TRBJ1-2
CASTNSGGGYTF
>-|-|TRBV4-1|TRBJ1-2
CASSQGRAGVYGYTF
>TRBD2|-|TRBV7-8|TRBJ2-7
CASSPRLAGAAYEQYF
>TRBD1|-|TRBV11-2|TRBJ2-7
CASSHRGLFYEQYF
>TRBD1|-|TRBV9|TRBJ1-2
CASSGLQGGNYGYTF
>TRBD2|-|TRBV5-1|TRBJ2-1
CASRIHRNRGAGGSGEQFF
>-|once|TRBV7-2|TRBJ2-7
CASSSKTYEQYF
>-|-|TRBV5-6|TRBJ1-4
CASREARVDEKLFF
>-|-|TRBV5-1|TRBJ2-3
CASSSDRGGDTQYF
>-|-|TRBV6-5|TRBJ2-1
CASSYSGVSYNEQFF
>TRBD1|-|TRBV6-1|TRBJ2-7
CASNLRDRNSYEQYF